Listed below are T cell receptor beta chains from one sample, sequenced in a study of patients and donors after allogeneic stem cell transplantation. TCRdb independently ran MiXCR on the RT-PCR reads; one entry per CDR3 protein. The sample shows fewer than 75,000 distinct CDR3 sequences, around 27% of them seen only once. Sample: blood, either unsorted or a sorted T cell fraction (not recorded which). The origin of the receptors is a human donor who was either an allogeneic HSCT recipient or a stem cell or donor lymphocyte infusion donor (not recorded which). It is not recorded whose cells these are; they may come from a transplant donor. Both conserved end residues are part of each CDR3. Each record gives: D gene, clone size, J gene, V gene, CDR3 protein, CDR3 DNA. The D gene is left open where the match is weak. Expanded clones are given a class, and other clones once, few, many or no size at all.

d_call: NA; clone_size: few; j_call: TRBJ1-5; v_call: TRBV15; cdr3_aa: CATSRVGDQPQHF; cdr3_nt: TGTGCCACCAGCAGAGTAGGGGATCAGCCCCAGCATTTT
d_call: NA; clone_size: NA; j_call: TRBJ1-4; v_call: TRBV7-6; cdr3_aa: CASSLGPGEGGKLFF; cdr3_nt: TGTGCCAGCAGCTTAGGTCCAGGGGAGGGCGGAAAACTGTTTTTT
d_call: NA; clone_size: NA; j_call: TRBJ1-6; v_call: TRBV2; cdr3_aa: CASSDLGSSYNSPLHF; cdr3_nt: TGTGCCAGCAGTGACCTGGGCAGCTCCTATAATTCACCCCTCCACTTT
d_call: NA; clone_size: NA; j_call: TRBJ2-3; v_call: TRBV11-2; cdr3_aa: CASSLGRNTDTQYF; cdr3_nt: TGTGCCAGCAGTTTAGGGCGGAACACAGATACGCAGTATTTT
d_call: NA; clone_size: few; j_call: TRBJ2-1; v_call: TRBV5-1; cdr3_aa: CASSLGGNLENEQFF; cdr3_nt: TGCGCCAGCAGCTTAGGGGGTAACCTAGAAAATGAGCAGTTCTTC
d_call: TRBD1; clone_size: NA; j_call: TRBJ1-4; v_call: TRBV7-6; cdr3_aa: CASSFDPGQGLQVTEKLFF; cdr3_nt: TGTGCCAGCAGCTTTGACCCGGGACAGGGGTTGCAGGTTACAGAAAAACTGTTTTTT
d_call: NA; clone_size: few; j_call: TRBJ1-5; v_call: TRBV18; cdr3_aa: CASSPPGRGNQPQHF; cdr3_nt: TGTGCCAGCTCACCACCGGGCAGGGGCAATCAGCCCCAGCATTTT
d_call: NA; clone_size: NA; j_call: TRBJ1-5; v_call: TRBV6-5; cdr3_aa: CASSYSLNQPQHF; cdr3_nt: TGTGCCAGCAGTTACTCGCTCAATCAGCCCCAGCATTTT
d_call: NA; clone_size: few; j_call: TRBJ1-1; v_call: TRBV27; cdr3_aa: CASSLTPQGNTEAFF; cdr3_nt: TGTGCCAGCAGTCTCACTCCACAGGGAAACACTGAAGCTTTCTTT
d_call: NA; clone_size: NA; j_call: TRBJ1-2; v_call: TRBV5-1; cdr3_aa: CASSHRVNYGYTF; cdr3_nt: TGCGCCAGCAGCCACAGGGTCAACTATGGCTACACCTTC
d_call: NA; clone_size: few; j_call: TRBJ1-4; v_call: TRBV12-3/TRBV12-4; cdr3_aa: CASSFRPEKGEKLFF; cdr3_nt: TGTGCCAGCAGTTTCAGGCCCGAAAAGGGTGAAAAACTGTTTTTT
d_call: TRBD2; clone_size: NA; j_call: TRBJ2-1; v_call: TRBV10-3; cdr3_aa: CAISRGLADSWDEQFF; cdr3_nt: TGTGCCATCAGCAGAGGACTAGCGGACTCCTGGGATGAGCAGTTCTTC
d_call: TRBD1; clone_size: many; j_call: TRBJ1-3; v_call: TRBV20-1; cdr3_aa: CSASVGGTDTIYF; cdr3_nt: TGCAGTGCTAGTGTTGGAGGGACAGACACCATATATTTT
d_call: NA; clone_size: few; j_call: TRBJ2-1; v_call: TRBV3-1; cdr3_aa: CASRIQGEMDEQFF; cdr3_nt: TGTGCCAGCAGAATACAGGGAGAAATGGATGAGCAGTTCTTC
d_call: TRBD2; clone_size: many; j_call: TRBJ2-3; v_call: TRBV7-9; cdr3_aa: CAAGGITDTQYF; cdr3_nt: TGTGCGGCGGGGGGCATCACAGATACGCAGTATTTT
d_call: NA; clone_size: NA; j_call: TRBJ2-5; v_call: TRBV6-6; cdr3_aa: CASSSLFGSGFETQYF; cdr3_nt: TGTGCCAGCAGTTCCCTATTTGGGTCGGGTTTCGAGACCCAGTACTTC
d_call: NA; clone_size: few; j_call: TRBJ2-7; v_call: TRBV6-1; cdr3_aa: CASSLGSGLEQYF; cdr3_nt: TGTGCCAGCTCCCTGGGGTCGGGGCTCGAGCAGTACTTC
d_call: NA; clone_size: NA; j_call: TRBJ2-3; v_call: TRBV5-1; cdr3_aa: CASSFVTFTDPQYF; cdr3_nt: TGCGCCAGCAGCTTCGTGACATTCACAGATCCGCAGTATTTT
d_call: NA; clone_size: many; j_call: TRBJ1-2; v_call: TRBV30; cdr3_aa: CAWSVLAGRSNYGYTF; cdr3_nt: TGTGCCTGGAGTGTTCTGGCAGGGCGATCTAACTATGGCTACACCTTC
d_call: TRBD1; clone_size: many; j_call: TRBJ1-5; v_call: TRBV7-2; cdr3_aa: CASSLGGTGTQPQHF; cdr3_nt: TGTGCCAGCAGCTTAGGTGGGACAGGGACCCAGCCCCAGCATTTT
d_call: NA; clone_size: NA; j_call: TRBJ1-1; v_call: TRBV12-3/TRBV12-4; cdr3_aa: CASTSSSYTEAFF; cdr3_nt: TGTGCCAGCACCTCCTCGTCGTACACTGAAGCTTTCTTT
d_call: TRBD2; clone_size: NA; j_call: TRBJ2-3; v_call: TRBV3-1; cdr3_aa: CASSQIAGDPTDTQYF; cdr3_nt: TGTGCCAGCAGCCAAATAGCGGGGGACCCCACAGATACGCAGTATTTT
d_call: NA; clone_size: NA; j_call: TRBJ1-1; v_call: TRBV6-6; cdr3_aa: CASSFNLYRLMNTEAFF; cdr3_nt: TGTGCCAGCAGTTTTAATCTTTATAGACTGATGAACACTGAAGCTTTCTTT
d_call: NA; clone_size: few; j_call: TRBJ1-5; v_call: TRBV6-5; cdr3_aa: CASSPDPAGYSNQPQHF; cdr3_nt: TGTGCCAGCAGTCCTGACCCCGCGGGGTATAGCAATCAGCCCCAGCATTTT
d_call: NA; clone_size: many; j_call: TRBJ2-2; v_call: TRBV9; cdr3_aa: CASNPRGNTGELFF; cdr3_nt: TGTGCCAGCAACCCAAGGGGGAACACCGGGGAGCTGTTTTTT
d_call: NA; clone_size: NA; j_call: TRBJ2-5; v_call: TRBV28; cdr3_aa: CASSRTEYQETQYF; cdr3_nt: TGTGCCAGCAGCCGGACAGAGTACCAAGAGACCCAGTACTTC
d_call: NA; clone_size: NA; j_call: TRBJ1-2; v_call: TRBV4-1; cdr3_aa: CASSQNRATNYGYTF; cdr3_nt: TGCGCCAGCAGCCAGAACAGGGCTACTAACTATGGCTACACCTTC
d_call: TRBD2; clone_size: NA; j_call: TRBJ2-1; v_call: TRBV6-6; cdr3_aa: CASTRDYLANNEQFF; cdr3_nt: TGTGCCAGCACGAGGGACTACTTGGCTAACAATGAGCAGTTCTTC
d_call: NA; clone_size: NA; j_call: TRBJ1-1; v_call: TRBV12-3/TRBV12-4; cdr3_aa: CASSFGRLGPEAFF; cdr3_nt: TGTGCCAGCAGTTTTGGCAGGTTGGGTCCTGAAGCTTTCTTT
d_call: NA; clone_size: NA; j_call: TRBJ1-2; v_call: TRBV6-4; cdr3_aa: CASSETAVGSYGYTF; cdr3_nt: TGTGCCAGCAGTGAGACGGCAGTGGGCTCTTATGGCTACACCTTC
d_call: NA; clone_size: few; j_call: TRBJ2-7; v_call: TRBV20-1; cdr3_aa: CSARGGGFYEQYF; cdr3_nt: TGCAGTGCTAGGGGAGGGGGCTTCTACGAGCAGTACTTC
d_call: NA; clone_size: NA; j_call: TRBJ2-3; v_call: TRBV5-1; cdr3_aa: CASSFAGTVPVDTQYF; cdr3_nt: TGCGCCAGCAGCTTTGCGGGGACGGTGCCGGTGGATACGCAGTATTTT
d_call: NA; clone_size: few; j_call: TRBJ2-1; v_call: TRBV2; cdr3_aa: CASSGLTQFF; cdr3_nt: TGTGCCAGCAGTGGACTTACCCAGTTCTTC
d_call: NA; clone_size: few; j_call: TRBJ1-2; v_call: TRBV4-2; cdr3_aa: CASSQDMTDRGYGYTF; cdr3_nt: TGTGCCAGCAGCCAAGATATGACGGATAGGGGTTATGGCTACACCTTC
d_call: TRBD1; clone_size: NA; j_call: TRBJ2-7; v_call: TRBV27; cdr3_aa: CASSLSSGTGREQYF; cdr3_nt: TGTGCCAGCAGTTTATCCTCCGGGACAGGGCGCGAGCAGTACTTC
d_call: TRBD1; clone_size: NA; j_call: TRBJ2-2; v_call: TRBV20-1; cdr3_aa: CSARDWTGANTGELFF; cdr3_nt: TGCAGTGCTAGAGATTGGACAGGGGCGAACACCGGGGAGCTGTTTTTT
d_call: TRBD1; clone_size: NA; j_call: TRBJ2-7; v_call: TRBV5-1; cdr3_aa: CASSSLTGTYEQYF; cdr3_nt: TGCGCCAGCAGCTCACTGACAGGGACCTACGAGCAGTACTTC
d_call: NA; clone_size: few; j_call: TRBJ2-7; v_call: TRBV5-1; cdr3_aa: CASSFRQSSYEQYF; cdr3_nt: TGCGCCAGCAGCTTCCGACAGAGCTCCTACGAGCAGTACTTC
d_call: TRBD1; clone_size: NA; j_call: TRBJ2-1; v_call: TRBV20-1; cdr3_aa: CSARDPRGHNEQFF; cdr3_nt: TGCAGTGCTAGGGACCCAAGGGGGCACAATGAGCAGTTCTTC
d_call: NA; clone_size: NA; j_call: TRBJ1-4; v_call: TRBV4-1; cdr3_aa: CASSQTRGEKLFF; cdr3_nt: TGCGCCAGCAGCCAAACCCGGGGCGAAAAACTGTTTTTT
d_call: TRBD2; clone_size: few; j_call: TRBJ2-7; v_call: TRBV20-1; cdr3_aa: CSARDLAGGRFYEQYF; cdr3_nt: TGCAGTGCTAGAGATCTGGCGGGGGGGCGTTTTTACGAGCAGTACTTC
d_call: TRBD1; clone_size: few; j_call: TRBJ1-1; v_call: TRBV10-3; cdr3_aa: CAISWTGGNTEAFF; cdr3_nt: TGTGCCATCAGTTGGACAGGCGGGAACACTGAAGCTTTCTTT
d_call: NA; clone_size: NA; j_call: TRBJ1-2; v_call: TRBV29-1; cdr3_aa: CSVERQNYGYTF; cdr3_nt: TGCAGCGTTGAAAGGCAGAACTATGGCTACACCTTC
d_call: NA; clone_size: NA; j_call: TRBJ2-3; v_call: TRBV7-7; cdr3_aa: CASSLLVTDTQYF; cdr3_nt: TGTGCCAGCAGCCTATTAGTCACAGATACGCAGTATTTT
d_call: NA; clone_size: NA; j_call: TRBJ1-4; v_call: TRBV10-3; cdr3_aa: CAISEGQGIEKLFF; cdr3_nt: TGTGCCATCAGTGAAGGGCAGGGTATTGAAAAACTGTTTTTT